The next 23 T cell receptor beta chains were all read from a single sample in a study of control samples from healthy donors and cancer patients. The assay was immunoSEQ multiplex PCR, and TCRdb's table has in-frame clones only and misses some. The sample is made up of 150,000 to 200,000 clones, and the top ten hold around 2% of it. Sample: blood. The origin of the receptors is a woman in her twenties or thirties in good health.

The chain is built from TRBV11-1 and TRBJ2-4; no clear D. This CDR3 contains 15 residues. From germline, CDR1 is SGHAT and CDR2 FQDESV (reference sequence). Trimming shortened V by 2 bases and J by 2 bases, and 10 bases separated the two germline ends. The chain's CDR3 is CASSLQVGSKNIQYF. The CDR3 DNA reads as TGTGCCAGCAGCTTACAGGTAGGGTCCAAAAACATTCAGTACTTC.

This rearrangement joins TRBV19 to TRBJ1-6, with 7 positions matching TRBD1. There are 16 residues in the CDR3. Germline V gives CDR1 LNHDA, CDR2 SQIVND (reference sequence). V trimming: 8 bases; J trimming: 10 bases; junction bases outside the gene matches: 17. This chain's CDR3 is CASLDYSTGDSSPLHF. The CDR3, as DNA: TGTGCCAGTCTGGATTACTCCACAGGGGACTCCTCACCCCTCCACTTT.

The rearrangement joins TRBV7-3 to TRBJ2-1, with 7 bases lining up with TRBD2. In germline, CDR1 is SGHTA, CDR2 FQGTGA. Germline trimming cut 1 base from V and 6 bases from J; bases unmatched to any gene: 12. This CDR3 spans 17 amino acids. In DNA, the CDR3 is TGTGCCAGCAGCTTAAAGGGGAGGGCGGAGCTGCCCAATGAGCAGTTCTTC. Its protein is CASSLKGRAELPNEQFF.

V is TRBV30 and J is TRBJ2-4; D is undetermined. Germline CDR1 and CDR2: GTSNPN and SVGIG (reference sequence). The CDR3 consists of 14 residues. V was clipped by 1 base and J by 0 bases, with 7 bases between them. The CDR3 DNA reads as TGTGCCTGGAGTGGTGGCGGAGCCAAAAACATTCAGTACTTC. Its protein product is CAWSGGGAKNIQYF.

The chain has TRBV2 and TRBJ2-7; D may be TRBD1 or TRBD2 (5 bases each). This CDR3 has 13 amino acids. Trimming took 4 bases from V and 1 from J, leaving 8 bases between them. From germline, CDR1 is SNHLY and CDR2 FYNNEI. The CDR3: CASSGGESYEQYF. The CDR3 DNA sequence: TGTGCCAGCAGTGGAGGGGAATCCTACGAGCAGTACTTC.

The V and J genes are TRBV15 and TRBJ2-2; a possible D gene is TRBD2 (7 bases). This CDR3 region has 19 residues. CDR1 is LNHNV, CDR2 YYDKDF, per germline (reference sequence). V was trimmed by 1 base and J by 1 base, leaving 19 bases between them. This CDR3 reads CATSRGLGGATRNTGELFF. The CDR3 DNA reads as TGTGCCACCAGCAGAGGACTAGGGGGGGCGACCCGGAACACCGGGGAGCTGTTTTTT.

The V and J genes are TRBV5-1 and TRBJ1-5; no definite D call. The CDR3 loop spans 14 amino acids. V was shortened by 4 bases and J by 2 bases, with 10 bases between the two germline ends. Germline V lookup: CDR1 SGHRS, CDR2 YFSETQ. CDR3 DNA sequence: TGCGCCAGCAGCCCTGACGCGGGCAATCAGCCCCAGCATTTT. Protein sequence: CASSPDAGNQPQHF.

V is TRBV2 and J is TRBJ2-3; D ambiguous. The CDR3 has 15 residues. Germline assignment: CDR1 SNHLY and CDR2 FYNNEI. Trimming removed 4 bases at V and 6 bases at J, with 17 bases between. The CDR3, as DNA: TGTGCCAGCAGTGTAGGTAGTATTAATTGGGATACGCAGTATTTT. Amino acid sequence: CASSVGSINWDTQYF. The variable domain in full, with the rest retrieved from reference TRBV2 and TRBJ2-3, is EPEVTQTPSHQVTQMGQEVILRCVPISNHLYFYWYRQILGQKVEFLVSFYNNEISEKSEIFDDQFSVERPDGSNFTLKIRSTKLEDSAMYFCASSVGSINWDTQYFGPGTRLTVL.

The V call is TRBV28, the J call TRBJ2-7; 11 positions agree with TRBD2. The CDR3 contains 16 residues. Per the germline V gene, CDR1 is MDHEN and CDR2 is SYDVKM. The V and J ends lost 3 bases and 3 bases, in that order; junction bases with no gene match: 7. CDR3 sequence (DNA): TGTGCCAGCAGTTTGGGAGTAGCGGGGGGGGGCTACGAGCAGTACTTC. It specifies CASSLGVAGGGYEQYF.

The rearrangement uses TRBV15 and TRBJ1-2, with a possible D match to TRBD1 (5 bases). Germline CDR1 and CDR2: LNHNV and YYDKDF (reference sequence). V was pared by 3 bases and J by 5 bases, with 16 bases between. CDR3 size: 15 residues. CDR3 sequence (DNA): TGTGCCACCAGCAGGAAGGGCAGGGAAGAGTATGGCTACACCTTC. Encoded protein: CATSRKGREEYGYTF.

V gene TRBV18 combines with J gene TRBJ1-4; 8 nucleotides match TRBD1. Germline trimming cut 2 bases from V and 5 bases from J; bases unmatched to any gene: 4. CDR3 length: 15 amino acids. CDR1 is KGHSH, CDR2 LQKENI, per germline. DNA for the CDR3: TGTGCCAGCTCACCAAGGACAGGGTCAAATGAAAAACTGTTTTTT. As protein: CASSPRTGSNEKLFF.

CDR3 DNA sequence: TGTGCCAGCAGTTTAGCGCTGGTCTCCGAGCAGTACTTC. This encodes CASSLALVSEQYF. V gene TRBV12-3 or TRBV12-4 combines with J gene TRBJ2-7; D not resolved. The CDR3 runs to 13 residues. Trimming removed 0 bases at V and 6 bases at J, with 9 bases between.

The CDR3 DNA sequence: TGTGCCAGCAGCCCAACAGGGCTTGGAGAGACCCAGTACTTC. Its translation is CASSPTGLGETQYF. The chain uses TRBV11-2 and TRBJ2-5; the D gene is possibly TRBD1 (6 bases). This CDR3 region has 14 residues. Trimming removed 5 bases at V and 4 bases at J, with 14 bases between. Germline CDR1 reads SGHAT; CDR2 reads FQNNGV.

The CDR3 nucleotides are TGTGCCACCAGTGACTTAGGGAATAACTATGGCTACACCTTC. Translation gives CATSDLGNNYGYTF. This chain uses TRBV24-1 with TRBJ1-2; D unclear. V lost 4 bases and J lost 1, with 9 bases in between. The CDR3 sequence is 14 residues long. CDR1 and CDR2 (germline): KGHDR, SFDVKD.

The V gene is TRBV6-5, the J gene TRBJ2-2; D might be TRBD2 (5 bases). The length of the CDR3 is 14 residues. The ends were cut back, 2 bases at V and 7 bases at J, with 11 bases in the middle. Germline V gene data show CDR1 as MNHEY and CDR2 as SVGAGI. For the CDR3, the DNA is TGTGCCAGCAGTTACGCATATACTAGCGGGGAGCTGTTTTTT. Its translation: CASSYAYTSGELFF.

The chain combines TRBV27 with TRBJ2-3; TRBD1 is a possible D gene (6 bases). Germline V CDR1 and CDR2: MNHEY, SMNVEV (reference sequence). The CDR3 runs to 14 residues. The V and J ends lost 2 bases and 2 bases respectively, with 8 bases between them. The CDR3 spells CASSLRGYTDTQYF. CDR3 bases: TGTGCCAGCAGTTTAAGGGGGTACACAGATACGCAGTATTTT.

This rearrangement joins TRBV5-5 to TRBJ2-5, with D unclear. The CDR3 is 13 residues long. The germline gives CDR1 SGHKS, CDR2 YYEKEE (reference sequence). Trimming took 0 bases from V and 2 from J, leaving 5 bases between them. CDR3 in amino acids: CASSLEPQETQYF. DNA of the CDR3: TGTGCCAGCAGCTTGGAACCGCAAGAGACCCAGTACTTC.

The V gene is TRBV30, the J gene TRBJ1-2; no clear D gene. Germline V gives CDR1 GTSNPN, CDR2 SVGIG (reference sequence). V gave up 4 bases and J gave up 0 bases, with 15 bases separating them. This CDR3 region has 15 residues. For the CDR3, the DNA is TGTGCCTGGACGCCGCAACAGCTTCCTAACTATGGCTACACCTTC. Protein: CAWTPQQLPNYGYTF.

The gene calls are TRBV7-2 and TRBJ2-1; D is uncertain. This CDR3 has 12 residues. Deletions cut 3 bases from V and 7 bases from J, with 7 bases between. The germline V gene encodes CDR1 SGHTA and CDR2 FQGNSA. The chain's CDR3 is CASSFVGNEQFF. The CDR3 DNA reads as TGTGCCAGCAGCTTCGTTGGGAATGAGCAGTTCTTC.

This chain joins TRBV19 and TRBJ2-3; TRBD1 might be the D (7 bases). V lost 5 bases, J lost 1 base, and 13 bases lay in between. CDR1 and CDR2 from the germline V gene are LNHDA and SQIVND (reference sequence). This CDR3 is built from 15 residues. This CDR3 is CASSVQGGGTDTQYF. Here the CDR3 DNA reads TGTGCCAGTAGTGTTCAGGGGGGAGGCACAGATACGCAGTATTTT.

The chain joins TRBV7-6 to TRBJ2-1; TRBD2 matches 12 bases. V shed 2 bases and J 7 bases; nucleotides not matched to a gene: 3. Germline V gene sequence: CDR1 SGHVS, CDR2 FNYEAQ. This CDR3 spans 15 amino acids. The CDR3: CASSLKTSGGNEQFF. CDR3 coding DNA: TGTGCCAGCAGCTTAAAAACTAGCGGGGGGAATGAGCAGTTCTTC.

The CDR3, as DNA: TGTGCCAGTAGTTCCGGACTGTACTACGAGCAGTACTTC. Translated, it gives CASSSGLYYEQYF. V gene TRBV19 combines with J gene TRBJ2-7; D perhaps matches TRBD2 (5 bases). The CDR3 spans 13 residues. V dropped 5 bases and J dropped 3 bases, with 11 bases sitting between them. Germline V gene lookup returns CDR1 LNHDA and CDR2 SQIVND (reference sequence).

The chain couples TRBV14 to TRBJ1-2, with 9 bases aligning to TRBD1. This CDR3 comprises 14 residues. Germline V gene lookup returns CDR1 SGHDN and CDR2 FVKESK. J lost 7 bases, V lost 5 bases, and 8 bases had no gene match. The CDR3 coding sequence is TGTGCCAGCAGCGACAACAGGGGGCCACGTGGCTACACCTTC. Its translation is CASSDNRGPRGYTF.